This T cell receptor beta chain was sequenced for a study of T cell repertoires in cytomegalovirus infection. TCRdb re-analysed the reads in MiXCR, keeping a single row per CDR3 protein. The repertoire holds 400,000 or so distinct CDR3 sequences, with approximately 18% as singletons. Trimming removed 5 bases from V and 7 bases from J, with 21 bases in between. The CDR3 consists of 15 residues. Germline V gene data show CDR1 as SGHVS and CDR2 as FQNEAQ. This clonotype was detected a few times. Sequencing was carried out using PBMCs. The origin of this receptor is a human donor in good health (CMV status not recorded). Some clones in this sample may be carry-over from other donors' samples. The rearrangement uses TRBV7-8 and TRBJ2-7, with a tentative D call TRBD1 (6 bases). The CDR3 region has the DNA TGTGCCAGCAGCCCGGCCCATCGGACAGTACGAGAGCAGTACTTC. Amino acid sequence: CASSPAHRTVREQYF. Together with reference TRBV7-8 and TRBJ2-7, the CDR3 gives the full variable domain: GAGVSQSPRYKVAKRGQDVALRCDPISGHVSLFWYQQALGQGPEFLTYFQNEAQLDKSGLPSDRFFAERPEGSVSTLKIQRTQQEDSAVYLCASSPAHRTVREQYFGPGTRLTVT.